Detailed here is one T cell receptor (beta chain). The data are from a study of monozygotic twins with cystic fibrosis. Method: immunoSEQ multiplex PCR; TCRdb's copy keeps in-frame clones and lacks some. The repertoire holds around 30,000 clones, with 85% as singletons. The V gene lost 0 bases and the J gene lost 7 bases, with 7 bases spanning the gap. Germline lookup yields CDR1 KGHSH and CDR2 LQKENI. The CDR3 length is 12 residues. The source of this sequence is a girl under 10 years old with cystic fibrosis. The J gene is TRBJ2-7, the V gene TRBV18; D is ambiguous. The sample taken for sequencing was blood. CDR3 nucleotides: TGTGCCAGCTCACCACCAGTTGGGGAGCAGTACTTC. This translates into CASSPPVGEQYF.